This TCR beta chain is drawn from a study of T cells after yellow fever vaccination. General observations from the study: Some clonotypes, a small share, were shared between CD4 and CD8 compartments. Subsequent to the booster, the majority of primary-vaccination clones reappeared (under 98% CD4, approximately 90% CD8). Weaker overall, the secondary response nonetheless peaked faster (day 5 versus 15).

TCRdb reprocessed the 5' RACE reads via MiXCR and lists one record per CDR3 protein. The sample shows about 320,000 distinct CDR3 sequences, about 10% of them seen only once. CDR1 is WSHSY, CDR2 SAAADI, per germline. There are 16 residues in the CDR3. The J segment lost 3 bases and the V segment lost 4 bases, leaving 10 bases of the junction unmatched. This clonotype was counted ten times or more. Its antigen is still unknown. The sample consisted of CD4+ T cells sorted from PBMCs, taken 45 days after the yellow fever booster vaccination. This rearrangement joins TRBV10-2 to TRBJ2-7, with 9 bases identical to TRBD2. This TCR came from a man aged 18 to 29 who received the YFV17D yellow fever vaccine. CDR3 in DNA: TGCGCCAGCAGTGGACTAGCGGTGGTGGTTTTCTACGAGCAGTACTTC. It is translated as CASSGLAVVVFYEQYF.